This T cell receptor beta chain was sequenced during a study of identical twins. This clonotype has ten or more counts. Its antigen is unknown. CDR3 length: 16 amino acids. In germline, CDR1 is SGHRS, CDR2 YFSETQ. The V and J ends lost 0 bases and 3 bases, in that order; junction bases with no gene match: 4. It was template switching that added a universal primer site, and there were unique molecular identifiers on the cDNA. MiXCR, applied by TCRdb to the 5' RACE reads, yields one record per CDR3 protein. The table lists about 100,000 distinct CDR3 sequences, 5.9% of them singletons. Study-level findings and limits: Abundant cord blood beta clonotypes carried fewer insertions; memory repertoires showed none. Instead of following the same donors, the conclusions were based on cross-sectional statistical analysis. The study found excess low generation probability among twin-shared out-of-frame alpha sequences.

The TCR originated in a woman in her fifties or sixties in good health. Sequenced: memory T cells sorted from blood. The chain uses TRBV5-1 and TRBJ2-2; 8 bases map to TRBD2. The CDR3 coding sequence is TGCGCCAGCAGCTTGGAAGCGGGAGTGTACACCGGGGAGCTGTTTTTT. Protein sequence: CASSLEAGVYTGELFF.